This TCR beta chain was captured by sequencing in a study of identical twins. Study conclusions and caveats: Invariant T cells like MAIT and iNKT could partly confound the zero-insertion analyses. Model-predicted out-of-frame TCR alpha sharing fell below observed values in monozygotic twins. For out-of-frame alpha sequences shared by twins, low generation probability was in excess.

Of note for this clonotype: Its specificity is not known.

Template switching supplied a universal primer site; unique molecular identifiers were carried on the cDNA. TCRdb reprocessed the 5' RACE reads via MiXCR and lists one record per CDR3 protein. The sample yields hundreds of thousands of distinct CDR3 sequences, 5.5% to 6.5% seen once. The CDR3 sequence is 15 residues long. Between the trimmed V and J ends, which lost 6 bases and 4 bases, there was a span of 19 bases. The germline gives CDR1 DFQATT, CDR2 SNEGSKA (reference sequence). The V and J genes are TRBV20-1 and TRBJ2-1, with D possibly TRBD2 on 6 matching bases. Sequencing input: naive T cells sorted from blood. The source of this sequence is a man younger than 35 in good health. This CDR3 reads CSAKYYGTGYNEQFF. Here the CDR3 DNA reads TGCAGTGCCAAATACTACGGGACTGGATACAATGAGCAGTTCTTC.